This T cell receptor beta chain was found in a study of blood T cells in healthy people across ages. Study-wide findings and caveats: What prevented conclusive comparison of naive and antigen-experienced cells was that PBMCs were unsorted. Unknown donor CMV status possibly confounded expanded clonotype changes.

It was with a sample-barcoded 5' primer and a J-beta primer mix that a second PCR of roughly 7 to 12 cycles was run. Sequencing yielded, for each sample, at least 3 million paired-end reads carrying CDR3. TCRdb reprocessed the 5' RACE reads via MiXCR and lists one record per CDR3 protein. The table lists roughly 1.5 million distinct CDR3 sequences, approximately 43% of them singletons, with approximately 4.1% in the top ten. This clonotype showed up many times. No antigen is known for it. Ranging in age from about 6 to 95, the donors were healthy Caucasian individuals from Russia. The V gene end was trimmed by 6 bases and the J gene end by 4 bases; junction bases not matched to a gene: 6. Germline V CDR1 and CDR2: PRHDT, FYEKMQ (reference sequence). The CDR3 extends over 14 amino acids.

This TCR was sampled from a young woman in good health. The V gene is TRBV13, the J gene TRBJ2-3; TRBD2 matches 8 bases. The specimen sequenced was blood. CDR3 region: CASSPGLAPDTQYF. The CDR3 coding sequence is TGTGCCAGCAGTCCCGGACTAGCCCCAGATACGCAGTATTTT.